A selection of T cell receptor beta chains follows, all from one sample in a study of vaccination effects on CD4 cells after COVID-19. These TCRs are of unknown antigen specificity. Sequencing used immunoSEQ multiplex PCR; TCRdb keeps in-frame clones, though not all of them. The sample holds tens of thousands of clones; around three quarters are singletons and the top ten take approximately 2.9%. The input for sequencing was CD4+ T cells from PBMCs cultured with HCoV-NL63 spike peptides, taken before COVID-19 vaccination. Receptors were obtained from a human donor who received a COVID-19 vaccine. Both conserved end residues are part of each CDR3. Size tells how often a clone was seen (once, few, many) or the class of an expanded clone, and some rows leave it out.

cdr3_length clone_size v_call cdr3_aa
14 once TRBV19 CASSIGTANTEAFF
13 NA TRBV2 CASTVTGAETQYF
13 NA TRBV29-1 CSVDEGGNEKLFF
16 NA TRBV5-1 CASSRQGGDSDTEAFF
13 few TRBV5-8 CASTRRGTGELFF
13 NA TRBV6-5 CASSISGTRTQYF
15 NA TRBV6-5 CASSYDRGNYYGYTF
15 NA TRBV7-7 CASSLFGGAAEKLFF
15 NA TRBV18 CASSPRGGRGNEQFF
15 NA TRBV28 CASSLHSGGQETQYF
12 NA TRBV19 CASSGFTDTQYF
13 NA TRBV19 CASSSPGFGEQFF
13 NA TRBV2 CASSDQGTGELFF
14 NA TRBV12-5 CASGLGTVTGELFF
15 NA TRBV5-4 CASSLVAGGSSEAFF
13 NA TRBV3-1/TRBV3-2 CASSQNRNEKLFF
15 NA TRBV12-5 CASGLSGVYTSPLHF
13 NA TRBV10-2 CASSESTGNGYTF
16 NA TRBV5-1 CASSLTQGEGITEAFF
13 few TRBV30 CAWSVYAPGELFF
15 NA TRBV7-3 CASSSTRGGNTEAFF
15 NA TRBV18 CASSLNRENTGELFF
14 NA TRBV3-1/TRBV3-2 CASSQDPERETQYF
13 few TRBV2 CASKGDGNSPLHF
12 NA TRBV2 CASRTGEETQYF
13 NA TRBV9 CASSNPWGGELFF
13 NA TRBV5-6 CASSLASYSEAFF
14 NA TRBV2 CASRSDRNTGELFF
15 NA TRBV19 CASKPSTVPNYGYTF
15 NA TRBV6-5 CASSTGSSPNQPQHF
16 NA TRBV5-4 CASSPDRGPANEKLFF
15 NA TRBV11-3 CASSLGAGALNEQFF
14 NA TRBV7-9 CASSSSQGWYGYTF
17 NA TRBV5-1 CASRRGEDRGRVLEAFF
12 few TRBV7-3 CASSFTAEQLFF
15 NA TRBV6-6 CASSRQGQATHHLHF
12 NA TRBV12-3/TRBV12-4 CASSPSNQPQHF
15 NA TRBV5-1 CASSPDMNLPTGYTF
14 NA TRBV6-6 CASSGTVLTDTQYF
13 NA TRBV18 CASSQGSDQPQHF
14 few TRBV2 CASRGTISGNTIYF
15 NA TRBV24-1 CATSDLTDRPGELFF
14 NA TRBV6-2/TRBV6-3 CASSYGRSYNEQFF
14 NA TRBV5-8 CASSLGQGTGELFF
14 NA TRBV9 CASSVGGVRETQYF
15 few TRBV7-7 CASSSTSGGENEQFF
16 NA TRBV27 CASSRAGTGLSQPQHF
14 NA TRBV6-5 CASSYSTSQETQYF
15 NA TRBV7-3 CASSLSWGSYNEQFF
14 NA TRBV7-9 CASSTRDSVSGAFF
15 NA TRBV5-1 CASSPERVGSDTQYF
15 NA TRBV5-6 CASSTFLGFQETQYF
14 NA TRBV7-2 CASSPRPGVVGYTF
20 NA TRBV3-1/TRBV3-2 CASSQAHPGQGAVDTGELFF